Detailed here is one T cell receptor beta chain. The data are from a study of blood T cell repertoires in COVID-19. Study information: Spain, Italy and the United States supplied samples that represented acute and convalescent COVID-19. From T cells, B-cell-depleted T cells, or PBMCs came the material, which was cDNA or gDNA.

The trim removed 4 bases at V and 5 bases at J, leaving 7 bases unmatched. CDR1 is LNHDA and CDR2 is SQIVND in the germline V gene (reference sequence). The CDR3 is made up of 15 amino acids. Original methodology: Amplification of reference gene primers was used by the study to estimate nucleated cell counts. TCRdb's copy holds only in-frame clones and misses some; the assay was immunoSEQ multiplex PCR. From that table come the V and J calls and clone size; the DNA was used to work out D and trimming. The sample holds roughly 35,000 clones, just under 80% seen once. Sequencing was carried out using peripheral blood. The receptor's source is a man older than 75 with acute or convalescent COVID-19. The chain recombines TRBV19 with TRBJ1-3, with 8 bases matching TRBD1. The CDR3 DNA follows: TGTGCCAGTAGTACCCATCAGGGGGCCCGAAACACCATATATTTT. Its protein is CASSTHQGARNTIYF.